This T cell receptor beta chain was documented in a study of tumor and adjacent non-tumor tissue in lung cancer (dated 2018 in TCRdb). As for the study more broadly: Of the cohort, 11 to 12 patients had adenocarcinoma, 2 had squamous cell carcinoma and 1 had small cell lung cancer. The roughly 15 enrolled patients, of whom some 10 were men and 5 were women, were aged about 30 to 80 years and were diagnosed with TNM stage I to III disease. A total of roughly 130 million productive TCRbeta reads were generated by sequencing, corresponding to an average of roughly 4.1 million reads per sample. Bulk TCRbeta repertoires were compared between lung tumor tissue and matched distant non-tumor lung tissue obtained from approximately 16 lung cancer patients. For each patient, one tumor sample and one normal lung sample were taken, giving under 35 paired specimens that underwent TCRbeta CDR3 sequencing. Paper-wide results and their limitations: TCR diversity was significantly higher in younger patients, and greater tumor TCR diversity was associated with shorter overall survival and shorter disease-free survival. Only about 14 patients were in the cohort, and the authors stated that larger samples and more detailed clinical data are needed. Tumor tissue showed significantly greater TCR diversity (inverse Simpson) than normal lung tissue (approximately 430 vs 150, P = 0.0075, Mann-Whitney U test). Because peripheral blood was not sequenced, the blood TCRbeta repertoires of the lung cancer patients in the study went unexamined. The sequencing platform is not named in the methods, and unique molecular identifiers are not mentioned. In normal lung, the top 100 clones accounted for a significantly larger cumulative share of the repertoire than in tumor tissue.

Library prep was done by multiplex PCR. The listed sequencing device is Illumina HiSeq 2500. TCRbeta libraries were constructed through three rounds of nested PCR with primers (Table S4) according to protocols modified from ARM-PCR. Before sequencing, PCR products in the 200-500 bp range were cut out of the gel and cleaned up using the QIAquick gel extraction kit. On the study's bioinformatics: Reads were cleaned using Trimmomatic, were merged into complete CDR3 sequences using FLASH, and were assigned to V(D)J germline segments using MiTCR. VDJtools was used to compute clonal diversity as the inverse Simpson's index. In-frame sequences without a premature stop codon were defined as productive reads. TCRdb reanalyzed the raw reads on its own, using fastp at Q25 for trimming and MiXCR for clone calling, and kept in-frame beta chains. When rows share a CDR3 protein, they turn into one entry using the most common DNA and genes. These V and J calls originate from TCRdb's pipeline instead of the authors' own analysis. Across this sample there are under 150,000 distinct CDR3 sequences, with about 66% seen only once. The top ten hold around 13% of the sample.

For this clonotype: Its antigen remains undetermined. Germline is not matched at one junction end, which may reflect a read error.

RNA was isolated from bulk, unsorted tissue, and RNA quality was assessed with a NanoDrop ND-1000 and an Agilent 2100. All donors had newly diagnosed lung cancer, had not received prior chemotherapy, and were admitted for thoracic surgery in China between August and November 2014. Anyone who had undergone radiotherapy or chemotherapy before, or who had another cancer at the same time, was left out of the study. Pieces of surgical tissue measuring about 1-2 cm3 were kept in RNAlater solution and stored at -80 degrees C until use. This TCR derives from a young man with non-small cell lung cancer. The sequencing input was lung tumor tissue.

The CDR3 reads CSVAPSYNKQFF. At the DNA level, the sequence is TGCAGTGTTGCCCCCTCTTACAATAAGCAGTTCTTC. This chain joins TRBV29-1 to TRBJ2-1; no D segment can be confidently identified. The CDR3 starts with the cysteine, ends with the phenylalanine, and has 12 residues. The CDR3 DNA has 36 bases and is translated from base 1. CDR1 and CDR2 are drawn from the germline V gene: SQVTM, ANQGSEA.